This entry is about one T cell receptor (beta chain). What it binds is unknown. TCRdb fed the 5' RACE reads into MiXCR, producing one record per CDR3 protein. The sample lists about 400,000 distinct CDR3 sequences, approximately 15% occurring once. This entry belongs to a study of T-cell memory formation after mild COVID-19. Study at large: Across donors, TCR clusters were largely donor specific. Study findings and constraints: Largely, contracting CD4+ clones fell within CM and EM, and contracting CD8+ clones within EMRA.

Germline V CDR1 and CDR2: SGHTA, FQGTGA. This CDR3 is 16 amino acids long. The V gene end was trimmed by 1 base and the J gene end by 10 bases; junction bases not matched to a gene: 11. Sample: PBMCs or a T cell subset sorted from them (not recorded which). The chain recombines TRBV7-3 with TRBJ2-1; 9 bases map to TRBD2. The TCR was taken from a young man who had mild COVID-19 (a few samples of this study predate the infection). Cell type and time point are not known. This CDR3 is CASSLRAGTSYYEQFF. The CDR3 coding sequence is TGTGCCAGCAGCTTAAGGGCCGGGACTAGCTATTACGAGCAGTTCTTC.